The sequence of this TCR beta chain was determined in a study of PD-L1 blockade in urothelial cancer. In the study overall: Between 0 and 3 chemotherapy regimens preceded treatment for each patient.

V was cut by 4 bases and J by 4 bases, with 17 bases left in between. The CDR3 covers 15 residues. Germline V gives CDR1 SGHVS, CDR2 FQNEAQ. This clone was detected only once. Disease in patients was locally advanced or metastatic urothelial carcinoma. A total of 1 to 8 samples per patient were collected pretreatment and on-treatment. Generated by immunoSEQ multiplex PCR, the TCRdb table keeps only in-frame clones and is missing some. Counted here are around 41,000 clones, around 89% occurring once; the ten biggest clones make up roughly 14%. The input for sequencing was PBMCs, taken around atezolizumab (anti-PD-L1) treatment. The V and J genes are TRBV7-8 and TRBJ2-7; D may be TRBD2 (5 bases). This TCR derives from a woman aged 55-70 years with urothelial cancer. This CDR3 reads CASSSEGRAEYEQYF. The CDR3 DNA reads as TGTGCCAGCAGCTCCGAAGGTAGAGCGGAATACGAGCAGTACTTC.